These 11 T cell receptor beta chains were sequenced from one sample in a study of cytomegalovirus exposure and HLA in healthy donors. Use of 60 Vbeta and 13 Jbeta primers characterized the PCR. TCRdb's table, derived via immunoSEQ multiplex PCR, lists solely in-frame clones and lacks some. This table has some 150,000 clones, over 70% appearing once. The material sequenced was PBMCs. These receptors came from a young man in good health and CMV-seropositive.

On this clone: The junction departs from the called germline gene at one end, perhaps through a read error. The chain has TRBV7-9 and TRBJ2-1; tentatively, D is TRBD1 (6 bases). This CDR3 has 16 residues. The V gene's germline CDR1 is SEHNR and CDR2 FQNEAQ (reference sequence). The CDR3, as DNA: TGTTCCAGCAGCTCACCGGACAGAAGCTCCTACAATGAGCAGTTCTTC. Its protein is CSSSSPDRSSYNEQFF.

The chain uses TRBV28 and TRBJ2-2, with 8 nucleotides matching TRBD1. This CDR3 comprises 15 residues. The junction had 6 bases not matched to a gene; V was cut back by 5 bases and J by 4 bases. The V gene's germline CDR1 is MDHEN and CDR2 SYDVKM. The CDR3 sequence: CASSAGGAGTGELFF. In DNA, the CDR3 is TGTGCCAGCAGTGCAGGGGGCGCGGGCACCGGGGAGCTGTTTTTT.

There are a few counts of this clone. The chain recombines TRBV27 with TRBJ2-5, with 9 bases matching TRBD1. The CDR3 totals 17 residues. CDR1 is MNHEY and CDR2 is SMNVEV in the germline V gene (reference sequence). J was trimmed by 5 bases and V by 5 bases; bases with no gene match: 15. The CDR3 region has the DNA TGTGCCAGCAGTAAGAGACCCCTGGGACAGGGAGTCGAGACCCAGTACTTC. It is translated as CASSKRPLGQGVETQYF.

The chain has TRBV21-1 and TRBJ1-1. TRBV21-1 is a pseudogene. The CDR3 loop spans 11 amino acids. The CDR3 protein is CQRGGDTEAFF. Here the CDR3 DNA reads TGTCAAAGGGGGGGCGACACTGAAGCTTTCTTT.

This clone has just one count. This chain links TRBV9 with TRBJ2-7; D perhaps matches TRBD2 (7 bases). CDR1 is SGDLS, CDR2 YYNGEE, per germline. Trimming took 3 bases from V and 4 from J, leaving 14 bases between them. The CDR3 sequence is 14 residues long. CDR3: CASSGEGGAYEQYF. CDR3 DNA: TGTGCCAGCAGCGGTGAAGGGGGGGCTTACGAGCAGTACTTC.

J is TRBJ2-7 and V is TRBV27; TRBD2 agrees at 10 bases. In germline, CDR1 is MNHEY, CDR2 SMNVEV (reference sequence). CDR3 length: 13 amino acids. J gave up 4 bases and V 8 bases, and 5 bases lay outside the gene matches. The CDR3 region is CASASGRWYEQYF. The CDR3 DNA follows: TGTGCCAGCGCTAGCGGGAGATGGTACGAGCAGTACTTC.

The chain employs TRBV19 and TRBJ1-2, with 10 positions matching TRBD1. This CDR3 spans 15 amino acids. The V and J ends lost 3 bases and 3 bases, in that order; junction bases with no gene match: 4. Germline V CDR1 and CDR2: LNHDA, SQIVND (reference sequence). The chain's CDR3 is CASSISDRGYYGYTF. In nucleotides, the CDR3 is TGTGCCAGTAGTATCTCGGACAGGGGGTACTATGGCTACACCTTC.

The chain joins TRBV19 to TRBJ2-1; D is uncertain. Germline V CDR1 and CDR2: LNHDA, SQIVND (reference sequence). This CDR3 has 15 residues. Trimming removed 5 bases from V and 0 bases from J, with 11 bases in between. The CDR3 spells CASSSVPSSYNEQFF. As DNA, the CDR3 is TGTGCCAGTAGTTCAGTCCCTAGCTCCTACAATGAGCAGTTCTTC.

This chain links TRBV28 with TRBJ1-5; D ambiguous. The germline CDR1 and CDR2 sequences are MDHEN and SYDVKM. The CDR3 runs 12 residues. V was trimmed by 6 bases and J by 6 bases, leaving 9 bases between them. CDR3 sequence reads: CASSLTSQPQHF. As DNA, the CDR3 is TGTGCCAGCAGCCTTACGAGTCAGCCCCAGCATTTT.

The CDR3 region has the DNA TGTGCCAGCAGTGGGGGGGTACGGGGTGAAAAACTGTTTTTT. The encoded protein is CASSGGVRGEKLFF. This chain uses TRBV2 with TRBJ1-4; tentative D call: TRBD1 (5 bases). Germline CDR1 is SNHLY and CDR2 is FYNNEI. This CDR3 spans 14 amino acids. Trimming cost V 4 bases and J 7 bases, with 13 bases left between them.

This clone was detected only once. The chain links TRBV28 to TRBJ1-1; the match to TRBD1 covers 8 bases. CDR3 length equals 14 residues. Germline trimming cut 2 bases from V and 5 bases from J; bases unmatched to any gene: 4. The germline V gene encodes CDR1 MDHEN and CDR2 SYDVKM. In DNA form, the CDR3 reads TGTGCCAGCAGTTTAGTCAGGGGGCGGACTGAAGCTTTCTTT. Translating gives CASSLVRGRTEAFF. The entire variable domain, with the rest obtained from reference TRBV28 and TRBJ1-1, is as follows: DVKVTQSSRYLVKRTGEKVFLECVQDMDHENMFWYRQDPGLGLRLIYFSYDVKMKEKGDIPEGYSVSREKKERFSLILESASTNQTSMYLCASSLVRGRTEAFFGQGTRLTVV.